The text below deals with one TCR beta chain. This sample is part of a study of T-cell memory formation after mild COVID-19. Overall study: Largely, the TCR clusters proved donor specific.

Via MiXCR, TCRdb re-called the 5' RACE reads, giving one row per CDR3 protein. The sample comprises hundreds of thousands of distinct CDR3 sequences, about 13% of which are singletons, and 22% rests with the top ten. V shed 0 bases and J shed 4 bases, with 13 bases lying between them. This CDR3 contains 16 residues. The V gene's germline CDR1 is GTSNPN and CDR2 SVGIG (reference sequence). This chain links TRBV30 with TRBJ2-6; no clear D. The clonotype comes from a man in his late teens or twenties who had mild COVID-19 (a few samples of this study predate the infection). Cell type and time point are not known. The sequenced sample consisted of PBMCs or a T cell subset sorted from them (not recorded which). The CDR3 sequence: CAWSVPTSAGANVLTF. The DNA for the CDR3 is TGTGCCTGGAGTGTACCAACCTCCGCAGGGGCCAACGTCCTGACTTTC.